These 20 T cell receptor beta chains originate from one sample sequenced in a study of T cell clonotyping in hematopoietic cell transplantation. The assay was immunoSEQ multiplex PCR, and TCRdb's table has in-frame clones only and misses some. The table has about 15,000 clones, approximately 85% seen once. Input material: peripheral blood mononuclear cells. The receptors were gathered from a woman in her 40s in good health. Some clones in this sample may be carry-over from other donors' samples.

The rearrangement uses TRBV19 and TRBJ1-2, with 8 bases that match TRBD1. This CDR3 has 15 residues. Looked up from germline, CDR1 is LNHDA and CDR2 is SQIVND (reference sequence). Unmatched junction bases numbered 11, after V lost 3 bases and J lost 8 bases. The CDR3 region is CASSMADRAGGGYTF. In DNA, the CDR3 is TGTGCCAGTAGTATGGCGGACAGGGCAGGTGGGGGCTACACCTTC.

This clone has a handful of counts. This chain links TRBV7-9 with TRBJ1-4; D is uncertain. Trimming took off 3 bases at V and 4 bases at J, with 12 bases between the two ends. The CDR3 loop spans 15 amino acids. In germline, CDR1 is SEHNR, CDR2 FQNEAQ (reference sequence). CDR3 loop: CASSLVGSFNEKLFF. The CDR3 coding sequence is TGTGCCAGCAGCTTGGTCGGGAGTTTTAATGAAAAACTGTTTTTT. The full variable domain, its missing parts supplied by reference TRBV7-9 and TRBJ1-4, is DTGVSQNPRHKITKRGQNVTFRCDPISEHNRLYWYRQTLGQGPEFLTYFQNEAQLEKSRLLSDRFSAERPKGSFSTLEIQRTEQGDSAMYLCASSLVGSFNEKLFFGSGTQLSVL.

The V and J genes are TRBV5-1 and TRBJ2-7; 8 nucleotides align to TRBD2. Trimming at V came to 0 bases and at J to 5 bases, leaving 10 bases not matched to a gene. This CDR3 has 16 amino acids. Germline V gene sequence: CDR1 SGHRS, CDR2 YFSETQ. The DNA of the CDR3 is TGCGCCAGCAGCTTGGCCAGGCCTAGCGGGCGGAACGAGCAGTACTTC. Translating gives CASSLARPSGRNEQYF. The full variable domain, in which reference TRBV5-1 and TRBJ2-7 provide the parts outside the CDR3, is KAGVTQTPRYLIKTRGQQVTLSCSPISGHRSVSWYQQTPGQGLQFLFEYFSETQRNKGNFPGRFSGRQFSNSRSEMNVSTLELGDSALYLCASSLARPSGRNEQYFGPGTRLTVT.

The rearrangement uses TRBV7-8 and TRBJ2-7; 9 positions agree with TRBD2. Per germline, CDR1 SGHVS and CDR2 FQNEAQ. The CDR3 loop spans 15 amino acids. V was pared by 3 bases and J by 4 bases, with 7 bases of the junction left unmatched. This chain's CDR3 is CASSFASGNLYEQYF. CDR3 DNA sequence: TGTGCCAGCAGCTTTGCTAGCGGGAACCTATACGAGCAGTACTTC.

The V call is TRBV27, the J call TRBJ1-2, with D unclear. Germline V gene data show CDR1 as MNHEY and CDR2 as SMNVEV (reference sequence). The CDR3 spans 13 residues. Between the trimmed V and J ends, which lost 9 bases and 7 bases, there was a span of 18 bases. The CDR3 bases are TGTGCCAGTAGGTCGGGAGATGGTTTTGGCTACACCTTC. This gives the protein CASRSGDGFGYTF.

The CDR3 here is CASSSGRERYEQYF. The CDR3 nucleotides read TGTGCCAGCAGCTCGGGGCGGGAGCGGTACGAGCAGTACTTC. The chain employs TRBV21-1 and TRBJ2-7; the table's TRBD2 call for D was not verified on the DNA. TRBV21-1 is a pseudogene segment. CDR3 length: 14 amino acids.

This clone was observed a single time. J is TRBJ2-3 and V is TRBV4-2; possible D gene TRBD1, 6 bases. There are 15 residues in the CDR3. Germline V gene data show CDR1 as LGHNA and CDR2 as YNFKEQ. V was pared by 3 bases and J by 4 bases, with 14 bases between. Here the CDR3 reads CASSHLQGLADTQYF. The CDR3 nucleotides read TGTGCCAGCAGCCACTTGCAGGGGCTCGCAGATACGCAGTATTTT.

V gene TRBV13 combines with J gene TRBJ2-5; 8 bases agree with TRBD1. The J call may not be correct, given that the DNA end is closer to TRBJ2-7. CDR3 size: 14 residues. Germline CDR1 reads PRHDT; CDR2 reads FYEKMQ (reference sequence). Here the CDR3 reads CASSPETGAYEQYF. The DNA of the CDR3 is TGTGCCAGCAGCCCCGAGACAGGGGCCTACGAGCAGTACTTC.

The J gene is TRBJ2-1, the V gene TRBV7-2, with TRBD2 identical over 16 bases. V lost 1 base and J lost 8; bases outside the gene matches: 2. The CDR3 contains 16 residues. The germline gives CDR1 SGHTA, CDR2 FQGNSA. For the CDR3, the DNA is TGTGCCAGCAGCTTAGTCGGGACTAGCGGGAGGGATGAGCAGTTCTTC. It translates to CASSLVGTSGRDEQFF.

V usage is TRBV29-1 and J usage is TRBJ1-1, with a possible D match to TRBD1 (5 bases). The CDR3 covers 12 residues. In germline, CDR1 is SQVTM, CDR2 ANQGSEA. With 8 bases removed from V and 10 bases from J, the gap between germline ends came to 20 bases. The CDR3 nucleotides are TGCAGCCCCATAGACCGATCGGGGGGAGCTTTCTTT. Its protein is CSPIDRSGGAFF.

This CDR3 is CASSPPGGRSEQYF. For the CDR3, the DNA is TGTGCCAGCTCACCCCCCGGGGGTAGGAGCGAGCAGTACTTC. The chain recombines TRBV18 with TRBJ2-7; TRBD2 is a possible D gene (6 bases). V dropped 3 bases and J dropped 6 bases, with 15 bases sitting between them. Germline-derived CDR1 and CDR2 are KGHSH and LQKENI. The CDR3 consists of 14 residues.

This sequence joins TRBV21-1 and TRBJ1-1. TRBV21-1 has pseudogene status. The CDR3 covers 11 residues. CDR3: CASSRGSEAFF. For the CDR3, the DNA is TGTGCCAGCAGCAGGGGGTCGGAGGCTTTCTTT.

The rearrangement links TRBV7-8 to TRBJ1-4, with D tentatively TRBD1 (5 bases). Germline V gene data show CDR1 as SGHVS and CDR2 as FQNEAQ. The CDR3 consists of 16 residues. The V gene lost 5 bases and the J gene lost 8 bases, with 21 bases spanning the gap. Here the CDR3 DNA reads TGTGCCAGCAGCCCCCGGACAAGTTATGGACAAGAAAAACTGTTTTTT. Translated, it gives CASSPRTSYGQEKLFF.

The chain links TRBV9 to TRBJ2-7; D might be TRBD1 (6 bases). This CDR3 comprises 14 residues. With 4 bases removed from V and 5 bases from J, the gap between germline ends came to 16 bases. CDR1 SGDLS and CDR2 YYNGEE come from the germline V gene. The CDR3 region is CASSPWDTGNEQYF. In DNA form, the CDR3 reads TGTGCCAGCAGCCCTTGGGACACGGGTAACGAGCAGTACTTC.

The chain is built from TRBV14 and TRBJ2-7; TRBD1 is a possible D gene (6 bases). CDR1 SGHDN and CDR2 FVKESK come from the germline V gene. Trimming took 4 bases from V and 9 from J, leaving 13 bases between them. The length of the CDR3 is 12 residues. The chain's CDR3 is CASSPKGEAQYF. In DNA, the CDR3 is TGTGCCAGCAGCCCAAAGGGGGAAGCGCAGTACTTC.

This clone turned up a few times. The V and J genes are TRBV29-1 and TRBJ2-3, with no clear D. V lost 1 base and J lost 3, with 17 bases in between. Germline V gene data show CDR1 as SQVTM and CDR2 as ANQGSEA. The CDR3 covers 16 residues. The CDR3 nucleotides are TGCAGCGTTGAAGGGATAGGGATGGTCTTGACAGATACGCAGTATTTT. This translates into CSVEGIGMVLTDTQYF.

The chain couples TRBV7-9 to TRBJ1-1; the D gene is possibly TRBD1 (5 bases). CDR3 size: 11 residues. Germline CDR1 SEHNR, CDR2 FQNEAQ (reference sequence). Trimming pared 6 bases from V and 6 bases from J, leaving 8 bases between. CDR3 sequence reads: CASRSTAEAFF. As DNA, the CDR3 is TGTGCCAGCAGGTCGACAGCTGAAGCTTTCTTT. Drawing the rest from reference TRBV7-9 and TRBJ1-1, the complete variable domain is DTGVSQNPRHKITKRGQNVTFRCDPISEHNRLYWYRQTLGQGPEFLTYFQNEAQLEKSRLLSDRFSAERPKGSFSTLEIQRTEQGDSAMYLCASRSTAEAFFGQGTRLTVV.

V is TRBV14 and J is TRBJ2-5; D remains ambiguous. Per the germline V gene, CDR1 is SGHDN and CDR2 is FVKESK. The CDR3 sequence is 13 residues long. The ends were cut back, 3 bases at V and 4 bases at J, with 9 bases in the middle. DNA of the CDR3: TGTGCCAGCAGCCAGTTGCTGACAGAGACCCAGTACTTC. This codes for CASSQLLTETQYF.

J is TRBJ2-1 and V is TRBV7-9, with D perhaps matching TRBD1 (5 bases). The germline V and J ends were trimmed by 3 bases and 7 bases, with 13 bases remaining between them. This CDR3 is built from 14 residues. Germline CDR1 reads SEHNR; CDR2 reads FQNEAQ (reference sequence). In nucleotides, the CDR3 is TGTGCCAGCAGCTTTGGTAGTTCAGGGAATGAGCAGTTCTTC. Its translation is CASSFGSSGNEQFF.

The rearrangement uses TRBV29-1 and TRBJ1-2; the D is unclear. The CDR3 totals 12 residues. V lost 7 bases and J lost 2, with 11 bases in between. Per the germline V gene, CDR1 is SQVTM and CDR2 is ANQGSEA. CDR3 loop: CSDSGGNYGYTF. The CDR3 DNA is TGCAGCGATTCGGGCGGGAACTATGGCTACACCTTC.